This TCR beta chain was recorded in a study of cytomegalovirus exposure and HLA in healthy donors. Broader study findings: Diagnosis of cytomegalovirus status made by the classifier reportedly showed high specificity and sensitivity.

PCR employed 60 Vbeta and 13 Jbeta primers. TCRdb keeps only in-frame clones here, not all; method: immunoSEQ multiplex PCR. The repertoire holds 150,000 to 200,000 clones, with approximately 83% as singletons. A word on this clone: Its antigen is unknown.

Germline-derived CDR1 and CDR2 are MGHRA and YSYEKL. The CDR3 has 14 residues. V lost 1 base to trimming and J lost 8 bases, with 9 bases between them. The receptor was derived from a boy under 10 years old in good health and CMV-seronegative. Sequenced input: PBMCs. This chain connects TRBV4-1 to TRBJ1-6, with D possibly TRBD1 on 5 matching bases. The CDR3 region has the DNA TGCGCCAGCAGCCAAGTTTCAGGGTATTCACCCCTCCACTTT. Its protein product is CASSQVSGYSPLHF.